The T cell receptor beta chain described here comes from a study of molecular identifiers for immune sequencing clone quantification. Making the bulk TCR libraries relied on previously described methods and listed TCR primers. TCRdb re-analysed the PCR reads in MiXCR, keeping a single row per CDR3 protein. The data contain 90,000 or so distinct CDR3 sequences, more than 20% of them singletons. This clonotype was counted many times. CDR3 size: 14 residues. Germline V gives CDR1 SEHNR, CDR2 FQNEAQ (reference sequence). V lost 5 bases to trimming and J lost 3 bases, with 14 bases between them. The material sequenced was naive CD8+ T cells from blood, with Jurkat cell RNA spiked in. The subset: FACS-sorted CD8+CD4-CCR7+CD45RA+ naive T cells. The V call is TRBV7-9, the J call TRBJ2-7, with D perhaps matching TRBD2 (6 bases). This receptor was identified in a human donor in good health. Some libraries in this study had Jurkat cell RNA spiked in. The CDR3 DNA is TGTGCCAGCAGCCCCAAAGGTAGCGGCTACGAGCAGTACTTC. Residues: CASSPKGSGYEQYF.